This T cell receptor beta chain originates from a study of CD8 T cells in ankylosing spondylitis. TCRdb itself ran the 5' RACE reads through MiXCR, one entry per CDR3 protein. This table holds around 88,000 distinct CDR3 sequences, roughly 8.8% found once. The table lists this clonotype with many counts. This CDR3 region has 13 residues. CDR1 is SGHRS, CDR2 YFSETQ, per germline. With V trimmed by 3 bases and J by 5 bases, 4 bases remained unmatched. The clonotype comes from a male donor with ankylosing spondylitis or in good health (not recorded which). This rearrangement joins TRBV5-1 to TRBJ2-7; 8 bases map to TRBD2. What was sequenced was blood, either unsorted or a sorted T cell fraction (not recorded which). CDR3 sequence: CASSWKTSDEQYF. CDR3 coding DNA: TGCGCCAGCAGCTGGAAGACTAGCGACGAGCAGTACTTC.